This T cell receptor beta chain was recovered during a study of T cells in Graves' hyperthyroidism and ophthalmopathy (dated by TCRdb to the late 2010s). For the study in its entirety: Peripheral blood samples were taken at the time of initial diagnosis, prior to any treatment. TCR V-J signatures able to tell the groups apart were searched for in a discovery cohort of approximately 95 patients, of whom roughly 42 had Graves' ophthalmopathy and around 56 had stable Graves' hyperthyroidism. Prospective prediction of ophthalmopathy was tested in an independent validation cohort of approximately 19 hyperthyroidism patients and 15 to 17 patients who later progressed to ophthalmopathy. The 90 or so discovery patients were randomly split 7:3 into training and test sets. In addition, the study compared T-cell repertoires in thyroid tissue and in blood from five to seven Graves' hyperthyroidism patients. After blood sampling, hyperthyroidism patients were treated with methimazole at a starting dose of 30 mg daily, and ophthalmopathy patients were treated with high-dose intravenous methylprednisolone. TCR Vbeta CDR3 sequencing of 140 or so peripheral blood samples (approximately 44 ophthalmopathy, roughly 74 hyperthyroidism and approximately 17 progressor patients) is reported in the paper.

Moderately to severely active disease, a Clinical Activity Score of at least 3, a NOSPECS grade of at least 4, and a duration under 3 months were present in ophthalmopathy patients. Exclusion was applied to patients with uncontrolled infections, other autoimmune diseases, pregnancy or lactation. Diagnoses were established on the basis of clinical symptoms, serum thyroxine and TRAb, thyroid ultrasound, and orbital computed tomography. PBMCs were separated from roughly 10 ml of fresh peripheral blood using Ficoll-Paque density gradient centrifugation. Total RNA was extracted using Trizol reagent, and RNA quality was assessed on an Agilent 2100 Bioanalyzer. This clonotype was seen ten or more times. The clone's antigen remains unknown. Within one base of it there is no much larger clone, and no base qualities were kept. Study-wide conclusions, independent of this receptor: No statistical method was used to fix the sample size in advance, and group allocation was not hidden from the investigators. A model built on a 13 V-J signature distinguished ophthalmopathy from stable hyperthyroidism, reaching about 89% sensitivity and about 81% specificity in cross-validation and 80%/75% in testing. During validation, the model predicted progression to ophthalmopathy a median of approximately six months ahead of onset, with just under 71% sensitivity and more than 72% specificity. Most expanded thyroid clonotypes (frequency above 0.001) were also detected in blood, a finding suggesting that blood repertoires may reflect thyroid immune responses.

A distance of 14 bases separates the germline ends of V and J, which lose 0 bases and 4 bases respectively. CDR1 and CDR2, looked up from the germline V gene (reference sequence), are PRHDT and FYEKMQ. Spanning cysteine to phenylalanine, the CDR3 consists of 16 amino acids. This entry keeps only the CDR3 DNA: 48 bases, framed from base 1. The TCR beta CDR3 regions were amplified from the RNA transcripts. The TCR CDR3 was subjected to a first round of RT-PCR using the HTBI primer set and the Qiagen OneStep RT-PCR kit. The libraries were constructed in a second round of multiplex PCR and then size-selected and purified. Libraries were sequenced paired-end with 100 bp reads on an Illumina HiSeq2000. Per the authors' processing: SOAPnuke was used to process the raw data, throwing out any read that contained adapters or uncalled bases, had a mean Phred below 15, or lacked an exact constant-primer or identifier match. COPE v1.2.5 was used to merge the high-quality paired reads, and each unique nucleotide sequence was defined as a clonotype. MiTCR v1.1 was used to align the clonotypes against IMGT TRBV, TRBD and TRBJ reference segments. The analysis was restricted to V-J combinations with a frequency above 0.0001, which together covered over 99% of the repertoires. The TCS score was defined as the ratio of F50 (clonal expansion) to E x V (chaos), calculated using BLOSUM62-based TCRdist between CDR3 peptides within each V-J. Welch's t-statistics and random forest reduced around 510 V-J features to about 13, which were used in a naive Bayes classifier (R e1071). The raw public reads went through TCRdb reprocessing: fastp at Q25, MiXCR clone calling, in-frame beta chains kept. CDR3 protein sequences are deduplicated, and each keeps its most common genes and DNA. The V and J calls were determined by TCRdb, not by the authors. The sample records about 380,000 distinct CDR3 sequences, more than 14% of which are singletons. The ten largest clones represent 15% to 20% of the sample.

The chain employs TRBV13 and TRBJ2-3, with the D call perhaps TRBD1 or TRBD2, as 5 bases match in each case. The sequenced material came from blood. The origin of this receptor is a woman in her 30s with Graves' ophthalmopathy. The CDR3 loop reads CASSLGVGRGPDTQYF. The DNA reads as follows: TGTGCCAGCAGCTTAGGGGTTGGCCGGGGCCCAGATACGCAGTATTTT.